This T cell receptor (beta chain) was retrieved from a study of shared clonotypes between healthy human individuals. In its sample, this clone was seen many times. Its antigen is unknown. Assay: immunoSEQ multiplex PCR; the TCRdb copy retains only in-frame clones and omits some. The repertoire holds approximately 240,000 clones, with 65% to 70% as singletons. V was trimmed by 4 bases and J by 6 bases, leaving 13 bases between them. Germline assignment: CDR1 SQVTM and CDR2 ANQGSEA. The CDR3 is made up of 13 amino acids. Findings of the study overall: Sampling was confined to blood; repertoires within tissues likely differ.

The genes are TRBV29-1 and TRBJ1-5; D uncertain. Sequencing was performed on memory CD4+ T cells sorted from blood. This sample's subset: CD45RA-negative fraction. This clonotype was obtained from a man aged 25 to 40 in good health. The CDR3 DNA follows: TGCAGCGTTGCGACGGGCCATACTCAGCCCCAGCATTTT. It translates to CSVATGHTQPQHF.